This TCR beta chain originates from a study of cytomegalovirus exposure and HLA in healthy donors (TCRdb year 2017). Regarding the complete study: An earlier analysis of 587 of the donors reported 250 to 300 Gb of sequence data and 117 million unique TCR beta sequences from some 180 million T cells. To study patterns of TCR occurrence, a later analysis re-analyzed previously published TCR beta repertoires from under 750 donors and added high-resolution HLA genotyping. The study combined high-throughput TCR immunosequencing, statistical association of individual TCRs with disease status, and machine learning to predict cytomegalovirus infection status. In the later analysis, no new phenotypic data were used to find candidate immune exposures; instead, reliance was placed on TCR beta sequences and their occurrence across donors. Roughly five DR-DQ haplotypes were handled as single units for association and clustering, since linkage in the cohort was strong. Every discovery cohort repertoire had been produced on one sequencing platform. A separate validation cohort of roughly 130 different subjects was used in addition to the roughly 640-subject first cohort. The study profiled the T cell repertoires of 500 to 800 subjects by immunosequencing and related them to cytomegalovirus serostatus. The study aimed to test whether cataloging public T cell receptors could reveal signatures of past pathogen exposure. Across roughly 420 genotyped donors of the cohort, an average of roughly 250,000 unique TCR beta nucleotide sequences per donor were sequenced, and roughly a sixth of those sequences were non-productive. Donor age, sex, ethnicity and CMV serostatus were compiled alongside the repertoire data. An earlier analysis of around 640 of the donors used high-throughput TCR beta sequencing to judge whether each TCR beta V gene segment behaved as functional or pseudogenic. Class I and class II HLA loci were covered by the typing at four-digit resolution. In a later genetic analysis, genome-wide SNP genotypes for about 55% of the roughly 670 donors were used, and that subset was treated as a discovery cohort. About 300 gigabases of sequencing data and tens of millions of unique TCR sequences were included in an early release covering about 700 HLA-typed donors. The number of typed donors differed by locus: roughly 620-630 for A, B, C, DRB1 and DQB1; some 540 for DQA1; approximately 600 for DPA1; and approximately 450 for DPB1. Of the 300 to 450 genotyped donors, less than 85% were placed in the genetic ancestry cluster associated with self-reported Caucasian donors. The study at large found these results: Most TCR sequences were seen in very few donors, while some public TCRs were found in many individuals. Several of the top co-occurrence clusters appeared to be linked to parvovirus B19, influenza, CMV and Epstein-Barr virus, according to a later analysis. Specific HLA alleles were associated with around 18,000 TCR beta sequences at a false discovery rate of 0.05 in a later analysis. Some IMGT-functional V segments, including TRBV6-2 and TRBV6-3, could not be told apart with the 87-base-pair reads, so those segments were excluded. Because HLA typing was unavailable for some donors at each locus, only the typed subset was used in association tests. A total of around 150 TCR beta chains were listed by the study as associated with cytomegalovirus. When HLA alleles, especially DR and DQ, strongly co-occurred, TCR associations were difficult to assign to individual alleles. Only TCR beta chains were sequenced in this cohort, and the absence of alpha or paired-chain data limited detectable features. Immune exposure information for the cohort was limited to CMV serostatus. The earlier analysis of almost 600 of the donors excluded roughly 16 rarely observed V segments, including chromosome 9 orphons, because counts were too low. A later analysis found that most CMV-associated TCR beta chains appeared HLA-restricted, with HLA associations seemingly driven largely by CMV exposure. Cytomegalovirus status was reported to be diagnosed by the classifier with high specificity and sensitivity in both the original and validation cohorts. An earlier analysis of around 600 of the donors showed that most TCR beta V segments appeared in productive rearrangements either about 90% or about 30% of the time, which broadly matched IMGT annotations. A further reported finding was that TCR beta sequences accurately predicted the HLA-A and HLA-B alleles for most subjects in the first cohort. An association between a missense DCLRE1C variant and V-gene and J-gene trimming of TCR beta chains was found in a later genetic analysis and replicated in an independent cohort. In a later analysis, HLA-associated TCR beta chains were found to be more clonally expanded and to have lower generation probabilities than equally common non-associated chains. In vitro tests confirmed that a few of the cytomegalovirus-associated TCR beta chains recognize cytomegalovirus antigens. Presence/absence analyses assumed roughly uniform sequencing depth across donors, an assumption that may not hold. Correlated functional status among segregating V segments might be attributable to linkage disequilibrium, but an unknown experimental factor could not be ruled out. A cluster of highly shared sequence variants was judged likely to be a technical artifact of the sequencing pipeline. A later genetic analysis reported fewer N-insertions in productive TCRs among donors in an Asian-associated ancestry cluster than the approximately 700-donor mean. The authors suggested that the approach could potentially be extended to other disease states and immunological phenotypes. A later analysis found that TCR association rates varied across HLA loci, with DRB1 alleles showing the most associated TCRs and HLA-C alleles the fewest.

From the cysteine through the phenylalanine, the CDR3 covers 16 amino acids. The DNA shown is the 48-base CDR3, in frame from base 1. The germline V gene (reference sequence) provides CDR1 SGHNT and CDR2 YYREEE. V sheds 0 bases and J sheds 0 bases, leaving 9 bases between their ends. In total, approximately 700 healthy bone marrow donors made up the cohort. At the time of sampling, every cohort member was nominally healthy, though immune exposures that went unrecorded were likely present. The donor tested CMV seronegative, placing the donor among the approximately 360 seronegative members of the cohort. A peripheral blood sample was collected from each donor, and TCR beta sequencing was performed on peripheral blood mononuclear cells. Genomic DNA extraction from the blood cell samples was performed with the Qiagen DNeasy Blood Extraction Kit. As concerns this clone: Its specific antigen is unknown. The input lacks base qualities; no much larger clone sits a single base away.

Libraries were prepared through the immunoSEQ multiplex PCR assay. For the multiplex PCR, a mixture combining 60 forward primers for TCR Vbeta segments and 13 reverse primers for TCR Jbeta segments was used. The CDR3 region of rearranged TCR beta genes was amplified from genomic DNA with a multiplex PCR assay. Amplified TCR beta libraries were sequenced as 87-base-pair reads on the Illumina HiSeq System. On the study's bioinformatics: A later analysis tallied 75 million to 95 million unique TCR beta chains across the roughly 610 repertoires, and 10 million to 11 million of those chains were shared by two or more donors. Raw reads were error-corrected and collapsed into unique sequences with a nearest-neighbor algorithm that merged closely related sequences to remove PCR and sequencing errors. To assign V, D and J gene segments, CDR3 sequences were aligned to IMGT reference sequences. For a sequence to be retained, at least a six-nucleotide match to both a V gene segment and a J gene segment was required. Rearrangements were classified as productive when the CDR3 lacked stop codons and remained in frame with V and J, and all other rearrangements were classified as non-productive. Following IMGT convention, CDR3 was defined as the stretch from the second conserved V-encoded cysteine up to the conserved J-encoded phenylalanine. The earlier analysis of approximately 590 of the donors excluded any sequence lacking an unambiguous match to a single V gene segment. In an earlier analysis of several hundred of the donors, V segments were called functional above 56.7% productive rearrangements and were called segregating when the between-donor standard deviation exceeded 5%. A statistical classification framework was built to diagnose cytomegalovirus status from the catalog of TCR beta chain sequences. In a later analysis, V and J genes were assigned by comparing TCR nucleotide sequences against IMGT/GENE-DB human TR gene sequences. Using the TCRdist pipeline, a later analysis assigned CDR3 sequences along with most-parsimonious VDJ recombination scenarios. A later analysis defined each TCR beta chain by its CDR3 amino acid sequence plus V-gene family, and excluded reads lacking a unique V-gene family. To address suspected cross-contamination and a sequencing artifact, a later analysis removed around 600 highly shared, low-generation-probability nucleotide sequences. In a later analysis, a clonal expansion index was calculated for each public chain from normalized within-repertoire ranks of inferred template counts. A later analysis computed generation probabilities with a VDJ recombination model fitted to out-of-frame rearrangements, and checked the results against IGoR. Hypergeometric tests were used in a later analysis to score TCR-TCR, TCR-HLA and TCR-CMV co-occurrence, with a repertoire-size bias correction applied to the TCR pairs. To estimate false discovery rates, a later analysis permuted the HLA or CMV assignments 20 times. In a later analysis, co-occurring TCRs were grouped using DBSCAN, with TCRdist sequence similarity added in when clustering inside HLA-allele-positive subsets. For co-occurrence clustering, repertoires with fewer than 30,000 or more than 120,000 public chains were excluded, along with roughly 5 repertoires with anomalous nucleotide sharing. In its TCRdb copy, this immuneACCESS table keeps in-frame sequences only and misses some clones. Where compared with another copy, unresolved V genes explain less than half of these, and the others have no known cause. That table is the source of V, J and clone size, and D and trimming were worked out from the DNA. This sample is represented by 140,000 or so clones; around 86% of them were singletons. Of the sample, 1.2% is held by the ten largest clones.

The chain is encoded by TRBV5-4 joined to TRBJ2-2; a tentative D match to TRBD1 spans 5 bases. The sample consisted of PBMCs. This receptor was identified in a female donor in good health and CMV-seronegative. The nucleotide sequence reads as follows: TGTGCCAGCAGCTTGGGGCAGGGCGCGAACACCGGGGAGCTGTTTTTT. It translates as CASSLGQGANTGELFF.